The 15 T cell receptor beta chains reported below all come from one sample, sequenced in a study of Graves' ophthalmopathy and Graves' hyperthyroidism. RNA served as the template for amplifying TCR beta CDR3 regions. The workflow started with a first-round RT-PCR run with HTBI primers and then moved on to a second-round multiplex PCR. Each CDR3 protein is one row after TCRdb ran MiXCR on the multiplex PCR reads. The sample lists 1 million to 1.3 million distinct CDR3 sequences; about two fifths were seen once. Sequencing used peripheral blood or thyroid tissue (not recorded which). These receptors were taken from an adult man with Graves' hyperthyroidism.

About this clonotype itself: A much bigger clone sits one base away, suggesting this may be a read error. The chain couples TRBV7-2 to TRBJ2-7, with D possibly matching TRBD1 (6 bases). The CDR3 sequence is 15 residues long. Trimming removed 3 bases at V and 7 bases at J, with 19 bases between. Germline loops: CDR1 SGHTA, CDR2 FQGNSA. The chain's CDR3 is CASSFPRGLAEEQYF. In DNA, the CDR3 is TGTGCCAGCAGCTTCCCCAGGGGTCTCGCGGAAGAGCAGTACTTC.

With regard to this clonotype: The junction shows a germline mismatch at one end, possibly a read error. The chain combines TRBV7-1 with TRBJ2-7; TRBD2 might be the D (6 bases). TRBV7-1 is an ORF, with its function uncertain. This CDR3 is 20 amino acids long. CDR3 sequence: CASSSVGLFSPVRSAYEQYF. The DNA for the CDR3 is TGTGCCAGCAGTTCAGTGGGACTGTTCTCGCCGGTTAGATCTGCCTACGAGCAGTACTTC.

CDR3 DNA sequence: TGCAGTAGTAGCGGGAGTATCTACGAGCAGTACTTC. Translation: CSSSGSIYEQYF. The V and J genes are TRBV20-1 and TRBJ2-7; TRBD2 matches at 9 bases. Per germline, CDR1 DFQATT and CDR2 SNEGSKA (reference sequence). This CDR3 comprises 12 residues. The ends lost 8 bases at V and 3 bases at J; junction bases unmatched: 5.

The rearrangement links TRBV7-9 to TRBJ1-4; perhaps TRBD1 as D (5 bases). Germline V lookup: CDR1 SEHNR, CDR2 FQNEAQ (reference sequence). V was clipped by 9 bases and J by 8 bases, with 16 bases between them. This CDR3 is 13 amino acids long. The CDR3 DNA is TGTGCCAGTCGGGGACGACTACGGGAAAAACTGTTTTTT. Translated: CASRGRLREKLFF.

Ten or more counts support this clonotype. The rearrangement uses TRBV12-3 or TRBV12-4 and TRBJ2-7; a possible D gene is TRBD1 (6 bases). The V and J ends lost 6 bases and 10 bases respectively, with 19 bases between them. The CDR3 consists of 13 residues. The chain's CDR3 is CASSPSVGGNQYF. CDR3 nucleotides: TGTGCCAGCAGCCCGTCGGTAGGGGGTAATCAGTACTTC.

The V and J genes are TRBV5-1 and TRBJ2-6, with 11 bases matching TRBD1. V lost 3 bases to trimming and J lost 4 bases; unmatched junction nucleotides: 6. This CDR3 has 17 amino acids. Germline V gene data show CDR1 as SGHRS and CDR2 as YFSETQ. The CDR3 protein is CASSSGQGGFGANVLTF. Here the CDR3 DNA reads TGCGCCAGCAGCTCGGGACAGGGGGGATTCGGGGCCAACGTCCTGACTTTC.

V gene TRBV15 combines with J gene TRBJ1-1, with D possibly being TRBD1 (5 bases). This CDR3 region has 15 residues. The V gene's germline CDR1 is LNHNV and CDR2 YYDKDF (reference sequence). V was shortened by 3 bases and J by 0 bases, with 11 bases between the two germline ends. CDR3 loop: CATSSQGHMNTEAFF. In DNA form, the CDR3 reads TGTGCCACCAGCAGCCAAGGACACATGAACACTGAAGCTTTCTTT.

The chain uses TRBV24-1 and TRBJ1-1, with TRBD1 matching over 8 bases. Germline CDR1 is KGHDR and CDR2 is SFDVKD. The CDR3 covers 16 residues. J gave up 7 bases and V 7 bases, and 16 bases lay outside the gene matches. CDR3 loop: CATSRQGTDPTDEAFF. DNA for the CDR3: TGTGCCACCAGCCGACAGGGGACAGATCCGACCGATGAAGCTTTCTTT.

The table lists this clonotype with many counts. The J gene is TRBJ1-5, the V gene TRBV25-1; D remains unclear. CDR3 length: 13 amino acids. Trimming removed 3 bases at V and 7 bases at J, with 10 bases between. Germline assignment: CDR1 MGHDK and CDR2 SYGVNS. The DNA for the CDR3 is TGTGCCAGCAGTGAGGATCTGAAGCAGCCCCAGCATTTT. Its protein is CASSEDLKQPQHF.

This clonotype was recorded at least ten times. DNA for the CDR3: TGTGCCAGCAGCGCGCCCGGGACAGGGGCTCCGAAGTTGTTTTTT. It is translated as CASSAPGTGAPKLFF. The chain employs TRBV2 and TRBJ2-2; 10 nucleotides agree with TRBD1. The V segment lost 6 bases and the J segment 15 bases; nucleotides outside the gene matches: 16. From germline, CDR1 is SNHLY and CDR2 FYNNEI. The length of the CDR3 is 15 residues.

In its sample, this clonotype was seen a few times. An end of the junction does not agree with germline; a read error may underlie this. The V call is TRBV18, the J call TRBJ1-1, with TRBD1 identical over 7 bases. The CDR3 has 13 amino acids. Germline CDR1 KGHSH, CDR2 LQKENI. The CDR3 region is CASSPQDRTGGDF. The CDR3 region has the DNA TGTGCCAGCTCACCACAGGACAGGACCGGCGGAGACTTT.

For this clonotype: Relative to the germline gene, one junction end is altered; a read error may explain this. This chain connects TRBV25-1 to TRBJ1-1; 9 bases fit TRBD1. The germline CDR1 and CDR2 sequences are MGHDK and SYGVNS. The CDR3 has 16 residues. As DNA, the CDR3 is TGCGCCAGCAACCGACCCGGGACAGGGACGTCCACTGAAGCTTTCTTT. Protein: CASNRPGTGTSTEAFF.

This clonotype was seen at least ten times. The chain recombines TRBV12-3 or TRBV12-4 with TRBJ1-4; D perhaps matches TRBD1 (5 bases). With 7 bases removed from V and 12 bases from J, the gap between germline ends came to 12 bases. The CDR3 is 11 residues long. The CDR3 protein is CASTGGFQLFF. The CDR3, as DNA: TGTGCCAGCACCGGGGGGTTCCAACTGTTTTTT.

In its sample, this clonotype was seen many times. The CDR3 protein is CASSLGTGATNEKLFF. The CDR3 nucleotides read TGTGCCAGCAGCTTAGGCACAGGAGCAACTAATGAAAAACTGTTTTTT. The genes are TRBV7-2 and TRBJ1-4, with D perhaps TRBD1 (5 bases). The germline V gene has CDR1 SGHTA and CDR2 FQGNSA. V gave up 1 base and J gave up 0 bases, with 9 bases separating them. This CDR3 spans 16 amino acids.

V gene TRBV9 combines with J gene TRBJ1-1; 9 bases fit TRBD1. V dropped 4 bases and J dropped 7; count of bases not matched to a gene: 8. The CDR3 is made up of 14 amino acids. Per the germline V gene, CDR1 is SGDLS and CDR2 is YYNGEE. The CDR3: CASSPGQGDGEAFF. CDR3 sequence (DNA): TGTGCCAGCAGCCCGGGACAGGGAGACGGTGAAGCTTTCTTT.